The 29 T cell receptor beta chains reported below all come from one sample, sequenced in a study of cytomegalovirus exposure and HLA in healthy donors. It was with 60 Vbeta and 13 Jbeta primers that the PCR ran. Assay: immunoSEQ multiplex PCR; the TCRdb copy retains only in-frame clones and omits some. The sample carries about 84,000 clones, around 89% recorded once. Sequenced input: PBMCs. These receptor sequences come from a young man in good health and CMV-seronegative.

The chain recombines TRBV28 with TRBJ1-1, with D possibly TRBD1 on 5 matching bases. The germline V gene has CDR1 MDHEN and CDR2 SYDVKM. This CDR3 is built from 13 residues. Deletions cut 8 bases from V and 2 bases from J, with 12 bases between. This CDR3 is CASEAGLNTEAFF. CDR3 nucleotide sequence: TGTGCCAGCGAGGCGGGGCTAAACACTGAAGCTTTCTTT. Filled out from reference TRBV28 and TRBJ1-1, the complete variable domain reads DVKVTQSSRYLVKRTGEKVFLECVQDMDHENMFWYRQDPGLGLRLIYFSYDVKMKEKGDIPEGYSVSREKKERFSLILESASTNQTSMYLCASEAGLNTEAFFGQGTRLTVV.

The chain couples TRBV5-6 to TRBJ1-6; tentative D call: TRBD1 (6 bases). The length of the CDR3 is 17 residues. Germline CDR1 SGHDT, CDR2 YYEEEE. V lost 0 bases and J lost 3, with 13 bases in between. The CDR3 DNA reads as TGTGCCAGCAGCTTGGCCCGAGGGGGTTACTATAATTCACCCCTCCACTTT. Its protein product is CASSLARGGYYNSPLHF.

CDR3 loop: CAWGPGLIAGSYNEQFF. The CDR3 region has the DNA TGTGCCTGGGGTCCTGGATTAATAGCGGGGAGCTACAATGAGCAGTTCTTC. The chain combines TRBV30 with TRBJ2-1, with 8 bases that match TRBD2. V was clipped by 5 bases and J by 3 bases; unmatched bases: 15. The CDR3 totals 17 residues. The germline V gene encodes CDR1 GTSNPN and CDR2 SVGIG (reference sequence).

This chain links TRBV21-1 with TRBJ2-7; the D call TRBD2 from the table was never checked on the DNA. TRBV21-1 is classified as a pseudogene. This CDR3 comprises 15 residues. The CDR3 loop is CASTDTSGAFYEQYF. CDR3 bases: TGTGCCAGCACCGACACTAGCGGGGCTTTCTACGAGCAGTACTTC.

The chain recombines TRBV4-1 with TRBJ1-2; 9 bases line up with TRBD1. The germline V gene encodes CDR1 MGHRA and CDR2 YSYEKL. This CDR3 is 14 amino acids long. J was trimmed by 8 bases and V by 1 base; bases with no gene match: 5. CDR3 nucleotides: TGCGCCAGCAGCCAAGGGGACAGGGAGCGGGGCTACACCTTC. This sequence encodes CASSQGDRERGYTF.

The CDR3 nucleotides are TGTGCCAGCAGTGGACAGGGGGCCTACGAGCAGTACTTC. Translating it yields CASSGQGAYEQYF. The chain recombines TRBV27 with TRBJ2-5, with 10 bases aligning to TRBD1. TRBJ2-7 matches the DNA end more closely, so the J call is doubtful. Looked up from germline, CDR1 is MNHEY and CDR2 is SMNVEV (reference sequence). The CDR3 is 13 amino acids.

This sequence joins TRBV2 and TRBJ2-5; 9 bases agree with TRBD2. J gave up 5 bases and V 6 bases, and 13 bases lay outside the gene matches. Germline CDR1 SNHLY, CDR2 FYNNEI. There are 16 residues in the CDR3. The CDR3 DNA reads TGTGCCAGCAGGGGCGGGAGGGCCCTAAGTGGGGAGACCCAGTACTTC. It codes for CASRGGRALSGETQYF.

In this sample, this clone turned up once. The chain uses TRBV9 and TRBJ2-7; 9 bases line up with TRBD1. The CDR3 extends over 14 amino acids. Unmatched junction bases numbered 6, after V lost 4 bases and J lost 4 bases. Per the germline V gene, CDR1 is SGDLS and CDR2 is YYNGEE. CDR3 nucleotide sequence: TGTGCCAGCAGCCCGGGACAGGGTTGGTACGAGCAGTACTTC. This encodes CASSPGQGWYEQYF.

The V and J genes are TRBV29-1 and TRBJ2-1; D uncertain. The V gene's germline CDR1 is SQVTM and CDR2 ANQGSEA. With 4 bases removed from V and 0 bases from J, the gap between germline ends came to 10 bases. This CDR3 has 14 residues. CDR3: CSVGRKLSYNEQFF. The CDR3, as DNA: TGCAGCGTTGGCAGGAAGCTCTCCTACAATGAGCAGTTCTTC.

V is TRBV18 and J is TRBJ2-3; 9 bases are shared with TRBD1. Germline CDR1 is KGHSH and CDR2 is LQKENI. The ends lost 5 bases at V and 5 bases at J; junction bases unmatched: 8. The CDR3 consists of 15 residues. The CDR3 is CASSTRDRVGDTQYF. CDR3 nucleotide sequence: TGTGCCAGCTCAACCCGGGACAGGGTTGGAGATACGCAGTATTTT.

CDR3 DNA: TGTGCCAGCAGTTATGGGGGACTCCTTTTCCCCCAGCATTTT. This translates into CASSYGGLLFPQHF. J is TRBJ1-5 and V is TRBV27; D is possibly TRBD1 (5 bases). V was pared by 4 bases and J by 10 bases, with 17 bases between. The germline V gene has CDR1 MNHEY and CDR2 SMNVEV (reference sequence). The CDR3 contains 14 residues.

The rearrangement links TRBV28 to TRBJ1-5; TRBD1 agrees at 8 bases. The CDR3 sequence is 15 residues long. From germline, CDR1 is MDHEN and CDR2 SYDVKM. Germline trimming cut 5 bases from V and 4 bases from J; bases unmatched to any gene: 7. CDR3 in amino acids: CASSPGTGGNQPQHF. The CDR3 nucleotides read TGTGCCAGCAGTCCCGGGACAGGTGGAAATCAGCCCCAGCATTTT.

This chain joins TRBV5-5 and TRBJ1-4; D remains ambiguous. Trimming cost V 7 bases and J 8 bases, with 15 bases left between them. CDR1 and CDR2 from the germline V gene are SGHKS and YYEKEE (reference sequence). The CDR3 has 13 residues. CDR3 in amino acids: CASFEKSKEKLFF. The CDR3 nucleotides are TGTGCCAGCTTTGAGAAGTCAAAAGAAAAACTGTTTTTT.

This clone was observed a few times. The chain recombines TRBV9 with TRBJ1-3; no firm D call. The CDR3 has 12 amino acids. Trimming shortened V by 4 bases and J by 5 bases, and 7 bases separated the two germline ends. Germline assignment: CDR1 SGDLS and CDR2 YYNGEE. CDR3 DNA: TGTGCCAGCAGCCCCTCCCGAAACACCATATATTTT. This gives the protein CASSPSRNTIYF. Variable domain in full (rest from reference TRBV9 and TRBJ1-3): DSGVTQTPKHLITATGQRVTLRCSPRSGDLSVYWYQQSLDQGLQFLIQYYNGEERAKGNILERFSAQQFPDLHSELNLSSLELGDSALYFCASSPSRNTIYFGEGSWLTVV.

This clone showed up just a few times. This chain joins TRBV5-1 and TRBJ2-2; 10 positions agree with TRBD2. The trim removed 4 bases at V and 2 bases at J, leaving 5 bases unmatched. From germline, CDR1 is SGHRS and CDR2 YFSETQ. The length of the CDR3 is 16 residues. The CDR3 sequence: CASSRGLAVNTGELFF. DNA of the CDR3: TGCGCCAGCAGCAGAGGACTAGCGGTAAACACCGGGGAGCTGTTTTTT.

The rearrangement uses TRBV2 and TRBJ2-5; 7 bases align to TRBD1. There are 14 residues in the CDR3. Germline loops: CDR1 SNHLY, CDR2 FYNNEI. V was clipped by 6 bases and J by 1 base; unmatched bases: 5. CDR3 sequence: CASRGTEIQETQYF. CDR3 in DNA: TGTGCCAGCAGGGGGACAGAGATCCAAGAGACCCAGTACTTC.

In this sample, this clone turned up once. This sequence joins TRBV6-5 and TRBJ1-6; D is possibly TRBD1 (5 bases). This CDR3 is built from 15 residues. Deletions cut 6 bases from V and 5 bases from J, with 14 bases between. Germline V CDR1 and CDR2: MNHEY, SVGAGI. CDR3 region: CASSFSGFDNSPLHF. CDR3 nucleotide sequence: TGTGCCAGCAGCTTCTCAGGGTTTGATAATTCACCCCTCCACTTT.

The rearrangement links TRBV27 to TRBJ2-3; D is unresolved. Trimming stripped 2 bases from V and 0 bases from J, with 12 bases between. The CDR3 has 16 amino acids. Germline V gene sequence: CDR1 MNHEY, CDR2 SMNVEV (reference sequence). Here the CDR3 reads CASSLTSKPSTDTQYF. In nucleotides, the CDR3 is TGTGCCAGCAGTTTAACGAGTAAGCCGAGCACAGATACGCAGTATTTT.

This clone was observed once. This chain links TRBV7-9 with TRBJ2-1; 8 positions agree with TRBD1. The V segment lost 4 bases and the J segment 8 bases; nucleotides outside the gene matches: 10. Per germline, CDR1 SEHNR and CDR2 FQNEAQ (reference sequence). The CDR3 is 15 amino acids. CDR3 bases: TGTGCCAGCAGCTCCGACAGGGGACTCTTGCATGAGCAGTTCTTC. Translation: CASSSDRGLLHEQFF.

The rearrangement links TRBV27 to TRBJ2-7; the D gene is possibly TRBD1 (6 bases). This CDR3 is 13 amino acids long. Trimming left V 5 bases short and J 4 bases short, with 12 bases between. From germline, CDR1 is MNHEY and CDR2 SMNVEV (reference sequence). The CDR3 reads CASSLKQGYEQYF. CDR3 DNA sequence: TGTGCCAGCAGTCTAAAACAGGGATACGAGCAGTACTTC.

CDR3 loop: CASSDTGLDEQFF. CDR3 bases: TGCGCCAGCAGTGATACAGGGTTGGATGAGCAGTTCTTC. The rearrangement links TRBV10-2 to TRBJ2-1; perhaps TRBD1 as D (6 bases). Germline CDR1 WSHSY, CDR2 SAAADI. The CDR3 is 13 residues long. With 3 bases removed from V and 8 bases from J, the gap between germline ends came to 11 bases.

V gene TRBV11-1 combines with J gene TRBJ2-3; perhaps TRBD2 as D (5 bases). Between the trimmed V and J ends, which lost 3 bases and 1 base, there was a span of 14 bases. Germline CDR1 SGHAT, CDR2 FQDESV (reference sequence). The CDR3 totals 16 residues. The CDR3 region has the DNA TGTGCCAGCAGCTTCGTAGGGCCGAGGGGCACAGATACGCAGTATTTT. Its translation: CASSFVGPRGTDTQYF.

This chain uses TRBV7-8 with TRBJ1-2; TRBD1 aligns across 7 bases. The length of the CDR3 is 11 residues. Germline loops: CDR1 SGHVS, CDR2 FQNEAQ. V was pared by 7 bases and J by 6 bases, with 2 bases of the junction left unmatched. CDR3 region: CASIDRDGYTF. DNA of the CDR3: TGTGCCAGCATCGACAGGGATGGCTACACCTTC.

The V and J genes are TRBV19 and TRBJ2-2; 8 bases agree with TRBD1. V gave up 10 bases and J gave up 3 bases; unmatched junction bases: 7. Germline assignment: CDR1 LNHDA and CDR2 SQIVND (reference sequence). The CDR3 loop spans 14 amino acids. The CDR3 region is CATHRGEYTGELFF. In DNA, the CDR3 is TGTGCCACCCACAGGGGGGAGTACACCGGGGAGCTGTTTTTT.

V and J are TRBV27 and TRBJ1-3; tentatively, D is TRBD1 (6 bases). In germline, CDR1 is MNHEY, CDR2 SMNVEV (reference sequence). The V end lost 2 bases, the J end lost 0 bases, and 14 bases lay between the germline ends. The CDR3 sequence is 17 residues long. The CDR3 nucleotides read TGTGCCAGCAGTTTACTCGGCAGGGGCTTCTCTGGAAACACCATATATTTT. Translation gives CASSLLGRGFSGNTIYF.

This chain connects TRBV7-2 to TRBJ1-6; D is ambiguous. Per germline, CDR1 SGHTA and CDR2 FQGNSA. The V end lost 2 bases, the J end lost 12 bases, and 11 bases lay between the germline ends. The CDR3 extends over 13 amino acids. The CDR3 region is CASSLSPVVPLHF. The CDR3 region has the DNA TGTGCCAGCAGCTTATCCCCTGTAGTACCCCTCCACTTT.

The rearrangement uses TRBV28 and TRBJ2-1; 12 nucleotides align to TRBD2. With 3 bases clipped from V and 7 bases from J, the junction kept 10 bases outside the gene matches. Germline V CDR1 and CDR2: MDHEN, SYDVKM. The CDR3 is 17 amino acids. The chain's CDR3 is CASSLGLTSGRRNEQFF. Written as DNA, the CDR3 is TGTGCCAGCAGTTTGGGCCTCACTAGCGGGAGGAGGAATGAGCAGTTCTTC.

The chain joins TRBV30 to TRBJ2-7; a possible D gene is TRBD1 (5 bases). Germline CDR1 GTSNPN, CDR2 SVGIG (reference sequence). With 5 bases removed from V and 0 bases from J, the gap between germline ends came to 11 bases. The CDR3 is 13 residues long. Here the CDR3 DNA reads TGTGCCTGGTCTACAGGAATCTCCTACGAGCAGTACTTC. Translating gives CAWSTGISYEQYF. Full variable domain (remainder filled in from reference TRBV30 and TRBJ2-7): SQTIHQWPATLVQPVGSPLSLECTVEGTSNPNLYWYRQAAGRGLQLLFYSVGIGQISSEVPQNLSASRPQDRQFILSSKKLLLSDSGFYLCAWSTGISYEQYFGPGTRLTVT.

The chain is built from TRBV7-8 and TRBJ1-5; tentatively, D is TRBD1 (6 bases). The CDR3 extends over 16 amino acids. From germline, CDR1 is SGHVS and CDR2 FQNEAQ. The germline V and J ends were trimmed by 2 bases and 4 bases, with 15 bases remaining between them. The CDR3 nucleotides read TGTGCCAGCAGCTTAATATCCAGGGGTGGGAATCAGCCCCAGCATTTT. Translated: CASSLISRGGNQPQHF.